The sequence of this T cell receptor (beta chain) was determined in a study of early T cells in non-severe SARS-CoV-2 infection. Looking at the study overall: Sequencing was performed on bulk RNA from unsorted whole blood, leaving chains unpaired.

Individual cDNA molecules received unique molecular identifiers. MiXCR, applied by TCRdb to the 5' RACE reads, yields one record per CDR3 protein. The sample yields tens of thousands of distinct CDR3 sequences, around 13% seen once. Study-level points and caveats: The study's VDJdb matching favored anti-spike CD8 responses and missed private and CD4 specificities.

Regarding this clonotype: Its antigen is as yet unknown.

This CDR3 has 12 residues. The germline gives CDR1 KGHDR, CDR2 SFDVKD. Trimming left V 5 bases short and J 0 bases short, with 2 bases between. Sequenced material: whole blood. The chain carries TRBV24-1 and TRBJ2-3; D uncertain. The receptor comes from an adult who was a healthcare worker with PCR-confirmed SARS-CoV-2 infection or an uninfected control (not recorded which). The CDR3 here is CATSGSTDTQYF. CDR3 DNA sequence: TGTGCCACCAGTGGAAGCACAGATACGCAGTATTTT.